Below are 5 T cell receptor beta chains sequenced from a single sample in a study of blood T cells in healthy people across ages. A second roughly 6 to 11 cycle PCR used barcoded and J-beta primers. TCRdb re-called the 5' RACE reads with MiXCR, one entry per CDR3 protein. In the table there are roughly 650,000 distinct CDR3 sequences, approximately 29% of which are singletons. The sample consisted of blood. Every receptor here comes from a woman aged 80 or over in good health.

V gene TRBV30 combines with J gene TRBJ1-4; TRBD1 matches 7 bases. This CDR3 is built from 13 residues. V gave up 3 bases and J gave up 8 bases; unmatched junction bases: 6. Germline V gene data show CDR1 as GTSNPN and CDR2 as SVGIG (reference sequence). The DNA of the CDR3 is TGTGCCTGGAGCGACAGGGTTTGGGAAAAACTGTTTTTT. Translated: CAWSDRVWEKLFF.

V usage is TRBV11-1 and J usage is TRBJ2-4; a weak D match, TRBD2 (5 bases). This CDR3 region has 13 residues. Germline CDR1 is SGHAT and CDR2 is FQDESV (reference sequence). Deletions cut 5 bases from V and 12 bases from J, with 17 bases between. CDR3 DNA: TGTGCCAGCAGCCCCCAAAGGCGGGCTTATCAGTACTTC. Translating gives CASSPQRRAYQYF.

V is TRBV5-6 and J is TRBJ2-3; 7 bases are shared with TRBD1. Unmatched junction bases numbered 2, after V lost 2 bases and J lost 5 bases. From germline, CDR1 is SGHDT and CDR2 YYEEEE. The CDR3 loop spans 13 amino acids. CDR3 bases: TGTGCCAGCAGCTTTAGGGGGCGAGATACGCAGTATTTT. Translated: CASSFRGRDTQYF. The full variable domain, its missing parts supplied by reference TRBV5-6 and TRBJ2-3, is DAGVTQSPTHLIKTRGQQVTLRCSPKSGHDTVSWYQQALGQGPQFIFQYYEEEERQRGNFPDRFSGHQFPNYSSELNVNALLLGDSALYLCASSFRGRDTQYFGPGTRLTVL.

Remarks on this clonotype: This may be a read error: a much more frequent sequence differs by one nucleotide. This rearrangement joins TRBV12-3 or TRBV12-4 to TRBJ1-6; D possibly corresponds to TRBD1 (5 bases). The CDR3 is made up of 13 amino acids. CDR3 nucleotide sequence: TGTGCCAGCGGGAGAGGGGCGAATTCACCCCCCCACTTT. The encoded protein is CASGRGANSPPHF.

Many counts were recorded for this clonotype. The chain is built from TRBV7-2 and TRBJ1-5, with D possibly matching TRBD1 (5 bases). Germline CDR1 SGHTA, CDR2 FQGNSA. The germline V and J ends were trimmed by 3 bases and 6 bases, with 9 bases remaining between them. The CDR3 has 13 amino acids. CDR3 sequence reads: CASSFGGGQPQHF. The CDR3 nucleotides read TGTGCCAGCAGCTTCGGGGGGGGTCAGCCCCAGCATTTT.